The 13 T cell receptor beta chains below come from one sample, sequenced in a study of radiation and T cells in renal cell carcinoma. Treatment reported: treatment-naive control, cytoreductive nephrectomy. Some clones are missing from TCRdb's copy, which holds only in-frame ones; the method was immunoSEQ multiplex PCR. This table has more than 15,000 clones, over 50% appearing once. The starting material was tumor tissue, obtained from a patient whose treatment was nephrectomy without radiotherapy. These receptors all stem from a man aged 45-65 years with renal cell carcinoma.

V is TRBV7-9 and J is TRBJ2-3, with 11 positions matching TRBD2. Losses at the gene ends were 2 bases for V and 2 bases for J; bases not matched to a gene: 6. In germline, CDR1 is SEHNR, CDR2 FQNEAQ (reference sequence). The CDR3 is 17 amino acids. In DNA, the CDR3 is TGTGCCAGCAGCTTATCCGGGACTAGCGGACCCACAGATACGCAGTATTTT. It yields the protein CASSLSGTSGPTDTQYF.

The chain joins TRBV4-1 to TRBJ1-6, with 8 positions matching TRBD1. CDR3 length equals 21 residues. V dropped 3 bases and J dropped 1; count of bases not matched to a gene: 17. Per germline, CDR1 MGHRA and CDR2 YSYEKL. The CDR3: CASSHLPGQGLGLSYNSPLHF. CDR3 sequence (DNA): TGCGCCAGCAGCCACTTGCCAGGACAGGGATTGGGTCTGTCCTATAATTCACCCCTCCACTTT.

The chain employs TRBV27 and TRBJ2-5, with unresolved D. Trimming took 0 bases from V and 5 from J, leaving 7 bases between them. The CDR3 totals 13 residues. CDR1 and CDR2 (germline): MNHEY, SMNVEV (reference sequence). The CDR3: CASSLSILETQYF. The CDR3 DNA follows: TGTGCCAGCAGTTTATCGATCCTGGAGACCCAGTACTTC.

The chain recombines TRBV9 with TRBJ2-7, with 10 nucleotides matching TRBD2. The CDR3 extends over 14 amino acids. Germline values: CDR1 SGDLS, CDR2 YYNGEE. J gave up 2 bases and V 4 bases, and 3 bases lay outside the gene matches. Here the CDR3 reads CASSPAGGPYEQYF. CDR3 nucleotide sequence: TGTGCCAGCAGCCCAGCGGGAGGGCCCTACGAGCAGTACTTC.

This clone was counted only a few times. The chain couples TRBV7-9 to TRBJ2-7; D is unresolved. The germline CDR1 and CDR2 sequences are SEHNR and FQNEAQ (reference sequence). Trimming removed 4 bases from V and 4 bases from J, with 8 bases in between. The CDR3 is made up of 12 amino acids. The CDR3 is CASSSGPYEQYF. The DNA of the CDR3 is TGTGCCAGCAGCTCTGGACCATACGAGCAGTACTTC.

J is TRBJ2-5 and V is TRBV4-3, with TRBD1 matching 7 bases. The DNA end favors TRBJ2-7, so the J call may be wrong. The CDR3 is made up of 14 amino acids. Germline values: CDR1 LGHNA, CDR2 YSLEER. The DNA for the CDR3 is TGCGCCAGCAGCCAGGGCCGACAGGGCTACGAGCAGTACTTC. Translation gives CASSQGRQGYEQYF.

This clone was found a few times. The rearrangement links TRBV6-4 to TRBJ1-2; D might be TRBD1 (5 bases). CDR1 and CDR2 (germline): MRHNA, SNTAGT. V lost 7 bases and J 8 bases, leaving 14 bases between the germline ends. The length of the CDR3 is 12 residues. As DNA, the CDR3 is TGTGCCAGCACCACGGGGGTAAACGGCTACACCTTC. This codes for CASTTGVNGYTF.

V and J are TRBV19 and TRBJ1-2; 10 bases match TRBD1. CDR1 is LNHDA and CDR2 is SQIVND in the germline V gene (reference sequence). The CDR3 spans 16 residues. The trim removed 4 bases at V and 3 bases at J, leaving 8 bases unmatched. Written as DNA, the CDR3 is TGTGCCAGTAGTAGCCCCGGACAGGGGGATCACTATGGCTACACCTTC. This encodes CASSSPGQGDHYGYTF.

This clone was seen a handful of times. The rearrangement links TRBV5-1 to TRBJ1-1; possible D gene TRBD1, 6 bases. The CDR3 contains 14 residues. From germline, CDR1 is SGHRS and CDR2 YFSETQ. V was shortened by 4 bases and J by 4 bases, with 14 bases between the two germline ends. CDR3 bases: TGCGCCAGCAGCGAGGGCCCAGGGGTCACTGAAGCTTTCTTT. The encoded protein is CASSEGPGVTEAFF.

The gene calls are TRBV7-2 and TRBJ1-3; D possibly corresponds to TRBD1 (6 bases). The CDR3 consists of 15 residues. Looked up from germline, CDR1 is SGHTA and CDR2 is FQGNSA. V was trimmed by 0 bases and J by 5 bases, leaving 11 bases between them. Here the CDR3 DNA reads TGTGCCAGCAGCTTAGCTGGGGGCGGGAGAAACACCATATATTTT. It encodes CASSLAGGGRNTIYF.

J is TRBJ2-6 and V is TRBV7-6; the D gene is possibly TRBD1 (6 bases). The V gene lost 2 bases and the J gene lost 2 bases, with 7 bases spanning the gap. The CDR3 is 15 residues long. Germline assignment: CDR1 SGHVS and CDR2 FNYEAQ. The CDR3 reads CASSLRGTGANVLTF. CDR3 bases: TGTGCCAGCAGCTTAAGGGGGACTGGGGCCAACGTCCTGACTTTC.

This clone appeared a few times. This sequence joins TRBV30 and TRBJ2-5; 7 nucleotides agree with TRBD1. J was trimmed by 5 bases and V by 2 bases; bases with no gene match: 8. Germline CDR1 and CDR2: GTSNPN and SVGIG (reference sequence). CDR3 length equals 14 residues. CDR3 nucleotides: TGTGCCTGGAGTTTACAGGGGAAGAGGGAGACCCAGTACTTC. This sequence encodes CAWSLQGKRETQYF.

This clone was picked up a small number of times. V is TRBV5-1 and J is TRBJ2-7; D unclear. The CDR3 has 14 residues. Germline assignment: CDR1 SGHRS and CDR2 YFSETQ. The V end lost 0 bases, the J end lost 0 bases, and 7 bases lay between the germline ends. The CDR3 here is CASSLGGSSYEQYF. CDR3 nucleotides: TGCGCCAGCAGCTTGGGGGGTTCCTCCTACGAGCAGTACTTC.